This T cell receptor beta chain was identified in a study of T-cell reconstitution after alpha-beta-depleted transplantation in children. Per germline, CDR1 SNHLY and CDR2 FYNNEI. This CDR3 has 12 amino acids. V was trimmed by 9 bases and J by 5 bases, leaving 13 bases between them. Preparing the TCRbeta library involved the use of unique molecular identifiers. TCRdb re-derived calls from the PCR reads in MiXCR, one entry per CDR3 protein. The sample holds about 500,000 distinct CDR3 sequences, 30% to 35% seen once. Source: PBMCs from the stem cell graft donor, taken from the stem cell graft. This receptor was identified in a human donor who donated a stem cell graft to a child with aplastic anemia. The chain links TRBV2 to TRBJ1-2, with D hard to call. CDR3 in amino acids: CAREGRDYGYTF. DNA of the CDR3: TGTGCCAGAGAGGGCCGCGATTATGGCTACACCTTC.